A selection of T cell receptor beta chains follows, all from one sample in a study of T cell responses to AZD1222 COVID-19 vaccine. Sequencing used immunoSEQ multiplex PCR; TCRdb keeps in-frame clones, though not all of them. Of approximately 160,000 clones listed, roughly 94% are singletons. This sample comprised peripheral blood, obtained 28 days after the second AZD1222 dose. These receptors originate from an adult who received the AZD1222 COVID-19 vaccine. CDR3s include the opening cysteine and the closing phenylalanine or tryptophan. D genes are given only for firm matches.

TRBV6-6,TRBJ2-5,NA,TGTGCCAGCAGAAGGGCAACCACCCAAGAGACCCAGTACTTC,CASRRATTQETQYF
TRBV30,TRBJ2-1,NA,TGTGCCTGGAGTGTTCGCTATGAGCAGTTCTTC,CAWSVRYEQFF
TRBV4-2,TRBJ1-4,TRBD1,TGTGCCAGCAGCCAGGCCGGGACAGAAAATGAAAAACTGTTTTTT,CASSQAGTENEKLFF
TRBV6-2/TRBV6-3,TRBJ2-1,TRBD2,TGTGCCAGCAGTTCCGGGACTAGCGGGAGCTCCTACAATGAGCAGTTCTTC,CASSSGTSGSSYNEQFF
TRBV11-2,TRBJ2-5,NA,TGTGCCAGCAGACGGACCTACCTGGAGACCCAGTACTTC,CASRRTYLETQYF
TRBV7-9,TRBJ2-7,NA,TGTGCCAGCAGCCCGTACGAGGGCTACGAGCAGTACTTC,CASSPYEGYEQYF
TRBV7-6,TRBJ2-1,NA,TGTGCCAGCAGCACCAAGACTAATCCATACAATGAGCAGTTCTTC,CASSTKTNPYNEQFF
TRBV19,TRBJ2-7,NA,TGTGCCAGTAGTATTGGTAGCGGTCGCTACGAGCAGTACTTC,CASSIGSGRYEQYF
TRBV7-9,TRBJ2-1,NA,TGTGCCAGCAGCTTGAGGGCAGGCGAGCAGTTCTTC,CASSLRAGEQFF
TRBV18,TRBJ2-1,TRBD2,TGTGCCAGCTCACCGCCGGGACTAGCAAATGAGCAGTTCTTC,CASSPPGLANEQFF
TRBV7-2,TRBJ1-5,NA,TGTGCCAGCAGCTTAGCAGGGGGTAATCAGCCCCAGCATTTT,CASSLAGGNQPQHF